The 5 T cell receptor beta chains below all came from one sample that was sequenced in a study of cytomegalovirus exposure and HLA in healthy donors. Primers included in the PCR were 60 Vbeta and 13 Jbeta primers. TCRdb keeps only in-frame clones here, not all; method: immunoSEQ multiplex PCR. The sample includes roughly 43,000 clones, about 80% of them seen just once. What was sequenced was PBMCs. These receptors all come from a young man in good health and CMV-seronegative.

The chain combines TRBV27 with TRBJ2-1; a weak D match, TRBD2 (6 bases). Germline values: CDR1 MNHEY, CDR2 SMNVEV (reference sequence). The CDR3 consists of 12 residues. V shed 7 bases and J shed 7 bases, with 11 bases lying between them. CDR3 loop: CASKAAGNEQFF. DNA of the CDR3: TGTGCCAGCAAGGCGGCGGGGAATGAGCAGTTCTTC.

The V and J genes are TRBV5-4 and TRBJ2-7; 13 bases align to TRBD2. The junction had 2 bases not matched to a gene; V was cut back by 4 bases and J by 1 base. Looked up from germline, CDR1 is SGHNT and CDR2 is YYREEE (reference sequence). This CDR3 spans 15 amino acids. The CDR3 DNA is TGTGCCAGCAGCCGGGGACTAGCGGGATCCTACGAGCAGTACTTC. Encoded protein: CASSRGLAGSYEQYF.

The CDR3 loop reads CASSHDWPSVEQFF. The CDR3 DNA is TGCGCCAGCAGCCACGACTGGCCCTCGGTTGAGCAGTTCTTC. The chain recombines TRBV4-3 with TRBJ2-1; no definite D call. The V and J ends lost 3 bases and 9 bases respectively, with 15 bases between them. Germline values: CDR1 LGHNA, CDR2 YSLEER. This CDR3 region has 14 residues.

A note on this clone: Other nucleotide sequences from this sample produce the same CDR3. The CDR3 DNA sequence: TGTGCCAGCAGCTCACAGGGATACGAGCAGTACTTC. Its translation: CASSSQGYEQYF. V gene TRBV7-2 combines with J gene TRBJ2-7; D might be TRBD1 (6 bases). The V end was cut by 4 bases, the J end by 4 bases, with 8 bases between. The CDR3 length is 12 residues. Germline assignment: CDR1 SGHTA and CDR2 FQGNSA.

This sequence joins TRBV5-6 and TRBJ2-5; no definite D call. Germline V gene lookup returns CDR1 SGHDT and CDR2 YYEEEE. This CDR3 is 13 amino acids long. V was clipped by 1 base and J by 1 base, with 5 bases between them. CDR3 amino acids: CASSLFIQETQYF. The CDR3 nucleotides read TGTGCCAGCAGCTTGTTCATCCAAGAGACCCAGTACTTC.